The 19 T cell receptor beta chains in this list originate from one sample, sequenced in a study of blood T cell repertoires in COVID-19. Here immunoSEQ multiplex PCR was the method, and the copy in TCRdb shows in-frame clones only, minus some. Found here are tens of thousands of clones, 86% of them singletons; the top ten hold over 3.5%. The specimen sequenced was peripheral blood. The source is an elderly man with active COVID-19.

J is TRBJ2-5 and V is TRBV5-1; 7 bases fit TRBD1. The ends lost 4 bases at V and 5 bases at J; junction bases unmatched: 11. This CDR3 is built from 15 residues. CDR1 SGHRS and CDR2 YFSETQ come from the germline V gene. CDR3 nucleotide sequence: TGCGCCAGCAGCACCGGGACAGTAGCAGGGGAGACCCAGTACTTC. Translating it yields CASSTGTVAGETQYF.

This sequence joins TRBV4-1 and TRBJ2-7; the match to TRBD2 covers 9 bases. Germline V gene lookup returns CDR1 MGHRA and CDR2 YSYEKL. V shed 0 bases, J shed 7 bases, and the junction held 7 bases outside the gene matches. There are 15 residues in the CDR3. CDR3 residues: CASSQDPAGGREQYF. The CDR3 DNA reads as TGCGCCAGCAGCCAAGATCCAGCGGGAGGAAGAGAGCAGTACTTC.

This clone occurred once. The genes are TRBV10-3 and TRBJ1-2; D is perhaps TRBD1 (5 bases). V lost 2 bases and J lost 6, with 22 bases in between. Germline V gene sequence: CDR1 ENHRY, CDR2 SYGVKD. The CDR3 is made up of 17 amino acids. CDR3 bases: TGTGCCATCAGTGAGCCCTATCAGGACAAATCGGCGGATGGCTACACCTTC. Amino acids: CAISEPYQDKSADGYTF.

The rearrangement links TRBV27 to TRBJ1-2; possibly TRBD1 for D (6 bases). This CDR3 has 14 residues. Germline loops: CDR1 MNHEY, CDR2 SMNVEV (reference sequence). Trimming shortened V by 5 bases and J by 4 bases, and 14 bases separated the two germline ends. This CDR3 is CASSAQGSGYGYTF. The CDR3 nucleotides are TGTGCCAGCAGTGCCCAGGGGTCAGGCTATGGCTACACCTTC.

V gene TRBV5-4 combines with J gene TRBJ2-1; 7 nucleotides agree with TRBD2. The CDR3 sequence is 13 residues long. Germline V gene data show CDR1 as SGHNT and CDR2 as YYREEE (reference sequence). The ends lost 4 bases at V and 12 bases at J; junction bases unmatched: 10. CDR3 loop: CASSGPSGEGQFF. Here the CDR3 DNA reads TGTGCCAGCAGCGGACCTAGCGGAGAGGGGCAGTTCTTC. The full variable domain, in which reference TRBV5-4 and TRBJ2-1 provide the parts outside the CDR3, is ETGVTQSPTHLIKTRGQQVTLRCSSQSGHNTVSWYQQALGQGPQFIFQYYREEENGRGNFPPRFSGLQFPNYSSELNVNALELDDSALYLCASSGPSGEGQFFGPGTRLTVL.

This clone was counted once. The chain combines TRBV28 with TRBJ2-7; D call uncertain. This CDR3 spans 16 amino acids. V was clipped by 5 bases and J by 2 bases, with 19 bases between them. Germline assignment: CDR1 MDHEN and CDR2 SYDVKM. The chain's CDR3 is CASSVTHKTSPYEQYF. Here the CDR3 DNA reads TGTGCCAGCAGTGTCACACACAAGACAAGCCCCTACGAGCAGTACTTC.

The chain joins TRBV18 to TRBJ2-1; perhaps TRBD2 as D (5 bases). The V gene's germline CDR1 is KGHSH and CDR2 LQKENI. The CDR3 has 15 residues. V lost 3 bases and J 5 bases, leaving 14 bases between the germline ends. The CDR3: CASSPDITGDNEQFF. CDR3 DNA sequence: TGTGCCAGCTCACCCGACATAACCGGGGACAATGAGCAGTTCTTC.

The rearrangement uses TRBV19 and TRBJ1-2, with 8 nucleotides matching TRBD1. CDR1 is LNHDA, CDR2 SQIVND, per germline (reference sequence). The length of the CDR3 is 15 residues. The V gene end was trimmed by 4 bases and the J gene end by 4 bases; junction bases not matched to a gene: 8. The CDR3, as DNA: TGTGCCAGTAGTAGTACAGGGGGAGAAGGCTATGGCTACACCTTC. This gives the protein CASSSTGGEGYGYTF.

This clone was seen a single time. This chain connects TRBV4-1 to TRBJ2-5; TRBD2 agrees at 7 bases. The junction had 6 bases not matched to a gene; V was cut back by 1 base and J by 7 bases. Per the germline V gene, CDR1 is MGHRA and CDR2 is YSYEKL. This CDR3 is 14 amino acids long. The chain's CDR3 is CASSQAAGVGTQYF. DNA of the CDR3: TGCGCCAGCAGCCAAGCCGCGGGAGTAGGGACCCAGTACTTC.

The rearrangement uses TRBV5-6 and TRBJ1-2; 8 nucleotides agree with TRBD1. V gave up 0 bases and J gave up 8 bases; unmatched junction bases: 9. Germline V gene sequence: CDR1 SGHDT, CDR2 YYEEEE. The CDR3 has 15 amino acids. The CDR3 DNA reads as TGTGCCAGCAGCTTGGGTTCGCAGGGGGCGAGGGGCTACACCTTC. The encoded protein is CASSLGSQGARGYTF.

Of note for this clone: The DNA is left out, because the CDR3 cannot be placed on it with certainty; the CDR3 is given as TCRdb lists it. The V call is TRBV12-2, the J call TRBJ2-2; TRBD2, the D gene given by the table, was not confirmed from the DNA. TRBV12-2 is noted as a pseudogene. The CDR3 spans 16 residues, counting both ends. The CDR3: CASRMVAGGITGELFF.

This clone was counted a single time. This rearrangement joins TRBV7-2 to TRBJ2-2; TRBD2 matches 7 bases. This CDR3 comprises 15 residues. Trimming cost V 3 bases and J 0 bases; bases outside gene matches: 1. The germline gives CDR1 SGHTA, CDR2 FQGNSA. CDR3 in amino acids: CASSFLAANTGELFF. For the CDR3, the DNA is TGTGCCAGCAGCTTCCTAGCGGCGAACACCGGGGAGCTGTTTTTT.

This chain uses TRBV7-9 with TRBJ2-1; D ambiguous. The CDR3 runs to 11 residues. Germline CDR1 SEHNR, CDR2 FQNEAQ (reference sequence). With 5 bases removed from V and 6 bases from J, the gap between germline ends came to 5 bases. For the CDR3, the DNA is TGTGCCAGCAGCCCGAGCAATGAGCAGTTCTTC. Its protein product is CASSPSNEQFF.

In its sample, this clone was seen a few times. The rearrangement links TRBV28 to TRBJ2-5; 16 nucleotides align to TRBD2. V shed 5 bases and J 0 bases; nucleotides not matched to a gene: 18. This CDR3 has 22 amino acids. Germline CDR1 is MDHEN and CDR2 is SYDVKM. The CDR3 loop reads CASSLGPYLYGTSGRDQETQYF. Written as DNA, the CDR3 is TGTGCCAGCAGTCTCGGCCCATATCTCTACGGGACTAGCGGGAGGGACCAAGAGACCCAGTACTTC.

This chain links TRBV24-1 with TRBJ2-3; TRBD1 aligns across 9 bases. Trimming at V came to 0 bases and at J to 5 bases, leaving 5 bases not matched to a gene. This CDR3 spans 16 amino acids. Germline loops: CDR1 KGHDR, CDR2 SFDVKD. The chain's CDR3 is CATSDLLGQGIDTQYF. The CDR3 region has the DNA TGTGCCACCAGTGATTTGCTGGGACAGGGCATAGATACGCAGTATTTT.

This chain connects TRBV30 to TRBJ2-1; 7 bases are a match to TRBD2. V trimming: 7 bases; J trimming: 4 bases; junction bases outside the gene matches: 4. Germline V gene data show CDR1 as GTSNPN and CDR2 as SVGIG (reference sequence). The CDR3 is 12 amino acids. CDR3 amino acids: CASKGGYNEQFF. The CDR3 coding sequence is TGTGCCTCGAAGGGAGGGTACAATGAGCAGTTCTTC.

The rearrangement links TRBV4-2 to TRBJ2-1; 12 nucleotides agree with TRBD2. Trimming at V came to 6 bases and at J to 5 bases, leaving 2 bases not matched to a gene. CDR3 length equals 14 residues. Per germline, CDR1 LGHNA and CDR2 YNFKEQ. The CDR3 DNA is TGTGCCAGCAGGAGACTAGCGGGAGACAATGAGCAGTTCTTC. Translation gives CASRRLAGDNEQFF.

The table lists this clone with a few counts. The chain links TRBV3-1 (or the pseudogene TRBV3-2) to TRBJ2-7; 9 nucleotides line up with TRBD2. In germline, CDR1 is LGHDT, CDR2 YNNKEL (reference sequence). This CDR3 has 15 amino acids. V lost 1 base and J lost 2; bases outside the gene matches: 3. This CDR3 is CASSQGAGGAYEQYF. CDR3 nucleotides: TGTGCCAGCAGCCAAGGGGCGGGAGGGGCCTACGAGCAGTACTTC.

CDR3 sequence: CASSIGAGTDTQYF. CDR3 DNA: TGTGCCAGTAGTATTGGGGCAGGCACAGATACGCAGTATTTT. The chain uses TRBV19 and TRBJ2-3; D may be TRBD1 (5 bases). The germline gives CDR1 LNHDA, CDR2 SQIVND (reference sequence). Between the trimmed V and J ends, which lost 3 bases and 1 base, there was a span of 8 bases. This CDR3 spans 14 amino acids.